This T cell receptor (beta chain) stems from a study of T cell responses to AZD1222 COVID-19 vaccine. General observations from the study: Spike-specific TCR breadth and depth both grew after two AZD1222 doses.

Germline lookup yields CDR1 SGHAT and CDR2 FQNNGV. Trimming pared 5 bases from V and 2 bases from J, leaving 12 bases between. CDR3 length: 14 residues. In regard to this clone: The antigen is unknown.

TCRdb's table, derived via immunoSEQ multiplex PCR, lists solely in-frame clones and lacks some. The sample has around 140,000 clones, 92% seen once. The material was peripheral blood, obtained 28 days after the second AZD1222 dose. The gene calls are TRBV11-2 and TRBJ1-2; D perhaps matches TRBD1 (6 bases). The sequence came from an adult who received the AZD1222 COVID-19 vaccine. The DNA of the CDR3 is TGTGCCAGCAGCACCCGGACAGAGAACTATGGCTACACCTTC. It translates to CASSTRTENYGYTF.